The rows below give T cell receptor beta chains drawn from one sample of a study of T cells in Graves' hyperthyroidism and ophthalmopathy. TCRdb re-called the multiplex PCR reads with MiXCR, one entry per CDR3 protein. The sample shows more than 500,000 distinct CDR3 sequences, more than 45% of them seen only once. Sequencing was performed on peripheral blood or thyroid tissue (not recorded which). The receptors derive from an adult woman with Graves' disease, either hyperthyroidism or ophthalmopathy (not recorded which). CDR3s include the opening cysteine and the closing phenylalanine or tryptophan. D genes are given only for firm matches. The size entry is marked missing in some rows and otherwise reads once, few, many or a size class.

CDR3aa: CASGLGGTEAFF; CDR3nt: TGTGCTAGTGGTTTGGGGGGCACTGAAGCTTTCTTT; abundance: many; v_gene: TRBV12-5; j_gene: TRBJ1-1; d_gene: -
CDR3aa: CASSQLDRVVTQYF; CDR3nt: TGTGCCAGCAGCCAATTGGACAGGGTGGTGACCCAGTACTTC; abundance: -; v_gene: TRBV2; j_gene: TRBJ2-5; d_gene: TRBD1
CDR3aa: CAISESKGVTEAFF; CDR3nt: TGTGCCATCAGTGAGTCGAAGGGGGTCACTGAAGCTTTCTTT; abundance: few; v_gene: TRBV10-3; j_gene: TRBJ1-1; d_gene: -
CDR3aa: CASSLSGPTYGYTF; CDR3nt: TGCGCCAGCAGCTTGTCGGGCCCCACCTATGGCTACACCTTC; abundance: -; v_gene: TRBV5-1; j_gene: TRBJ1-2; d_gene: -
CDR3aa: CASSEGVRARGDGYTF; CDR3nt: TGTGCCAGCAGTGAAGGGGTTAGGGCCAGGGGCGACGGCTACACCTTC; abundance: -; v_gene: TRBV12-3/TRBV12-4; j_gene: TRBJ1-2; d_gene: -
CDR3aa: CSAVEGDLSTDTQYF; CDR3nt: TGCAGTGCTGTGGAAGGTGACCTCAGCACAGATACGCAGTATTTT; abundance: many; v_gene: TRBV20-1; j_gene: TRBJ2-3; d_gene: -
CDR3aa: CATADVYEQYF; CDR3nt: TGTGCCACCGCTGACGTCTACGAGCAGTACTTC; abundance: -; v_gene: TRBV10-3; j_gene: TRBJ2-7; d_gene: -
CDR3aa: CASSQMTGVTEAFF; CDR3nt: TGCGCCAGCAGCCAAATGACAGGGGTTACTGAAGCTTTCTTT; abundance: many; v_gene: TRBV4-1; j_gene: TRBJ1-1; d_gene: TRBD1
CDR3aa: CASIRALGAETQYF; CDR3nt: TGTGCCAGCATCAGGGCCCTGGGGGCCGAGACCCAGTACTTC; abundance: many; v_gene: TRBV2; j_gene: TRBJ2-5; d_gene: -
CDR3aa: CASTLTGHTSPLHF; CDR3nt: TGTGCCAGCACACTTACAGGCCACACATCACCCCTCCACTTT; abundance: -; v_gene: TRBV7-9; j_gene: TRBJ1-6; d_gene: -
CDR3aa: CASSLDTGVQPQHF; CDR3nt: TGTGCCAGCAGCTTAGACACAGGGGTCCAGCCCCAGCATTTT; abundance: many; v_gene: TRBV7-2; j_gene: TRBJ1-5; d_gene: TRBD1
CDR3aa: CASSAESGRAYEQYF; CDR3nt: TGTGCCAGCAGTGCTGAAAGCGGGAGGGCGTACGAGCAGTACTTC; abundance: -; v_gene: TRBV2; j_gene: TRBJ2-7; d_gene: TRBD2
CDR3aa: CAISEGVVTGTETQYF; CDR3nt: TGTGCCATCAGTGAAGGGGTGGTGACAGGGACAGAGACCCAGTACTTC; abundance: -; v_gene: TRBV10-3; j_gene: TRBJ2-5; d_gene: TRBD1
CDR3aa: CASGNRDLNTEAFF; CDR3nt: TGTGCCAGCGGTAACAGGGATCTGAACACTGAAGCTTTCTTT; abundance: -; v_gene: TRBV3-1; j_gene: TRBJ1-1; d_gene: -
CDR3aa: CASSLRDAGEQYF; CDR3nt: TGTGCCAGCAGCTTACGGGACGCTGGGGAGCAGTACTTC; abundance: -; v_gene: TRBV7-3; j_gene: TRBJ2-7; d_gene: -
CDR3aa: CATSDFFAGEQFF; CDR3nt: TGTGCCACCAGTGATTTTTTCGCCGGGGAGCAGTTCTTC; abundance: -; v_gene: TRBV24-1; j_gene: TRBJ2-1; d_gene: -
CDR3aa: CSARLLAGGYAQYF; CDR3nt: TGCAGTGCTAGACTCCTGGCGGGAGGCTACGCGCAGTACTTC; abundance: -; v_gene: TRBV20-1; j_gene: TRBJ2-7; d_gene: TRBD2
CDR3aa: CASSVTAVEAF; CDR3nt: TGTGCCAGCAGTGTTACGGCAGTCGAAGCTTTC; abundance: -; v_gene: TRBV2; j_gene: TRBJ2-6; d_gene: -
CDR3aa: CASSLQEQHYGYTF; CDR3nt: TGTGCCAGCAGCTTACAGGAACAGCACTATGGCTACACCTTC; abundance: -; v_gene: TRBV7-2; j_gene: TRBJ1-2; d_gene: -
CDR3aa: CAISESGRVGYEQYF; CDR3nt: TGTGCCATCAGTGAGTCGGGCAGGGTGGGCTACGAGCAGTACTTC; abundance: -; v_gene: TRBV10-3; j_gene: TRBJ2-7; d_gene: -
CDR3aa: CASRPRSAGPGANVLTF; CDR3nt: TGTGCCAGCAGACCCCGGTCCGCAGGGCCAGGGGCCAACGTCCTGACTTTC; abundance: -; v_gene: TRBV6-6; j_gene: TRBJ2-6; d_gene: -